Each of the 30 T cell receptor beta chains below was sequenced from the same sample in a study of cytomegalovirus exposure and HLA in healthy donors. The PCR contained 60 Vbeta and 13 Jbeta primers. Repertoires were generated with immunoSEQ multiplex PCR, while TCRdb's copy carries only in-frame clones and drops some. The table includes 150,000 to 200,000 clones, around 74% detected once. Sequenced material: PBMCs. All receptors derive from a female donor in good health and CMV-seronegative.

This clone was counted a few times. The gene calls are TRBV7-8 and TRBJ2-1, with 7 bases aligning to TRBD1. The V gene end was trimmed by 5 bases and the J gene end by 2 bases; junction bases not matched to a gene: 6. From germline, CDR1 is SGHVS and CDR2 FQNEAQ. This CDR3 spans 15 amino acids. The DNA for the CDR3 is TGTGCCAGCAGCCCAGCAGGGGGAGCCTACAATGAGCAGTTCTTC. Translating gives CASSPAGGAYNEQFF.

The chain carries TRBV27 and TRBJ1-2; 9 nucleotides agree with TRBD1. The CDR3 extends over 17 amino acids. V shed 5 bases, J shed 4 bases, and the junction held 14 bases outside the gene matches. Germline V gene data show CDR1 as MNHEY and CDR2 as SMNVEV (reference sequence). The CDR3 bases are TGTGCCAGCAGTCTCAAATCCCCGGGACAGGGTGCCTATGGCTACACCTTC. Residues: CASSLKSPGQGAYGYTF.

The CDR3 nucleotides read TGTGCCAGCACCGGAGGGCGGGGGGCGACAGATACGCAGTATTTT. Its translation: CASTGGRGATDTQYF. This rearrangement joins TRBV6-1 to TRBJ2-3; 8 positions match TRBD2. Germline CDR1 is MNHNS and CDR2 is SASEGT. Trimming removed 7 bases from V and 3 bases from J; junction bases left unmatched: 9. The CDR3 runs 15 residues.

This clone was counted a few times. The rearrangement uses TRBV2 and TRBJ2-3; possible D gene TRBD1, 6 bases. V lost 6 bases and J lost 2, with 12 bases in between. This CDR3 contains 14 residues. Germline CDR1 reads SNHLY; CDR2 reads FYNNEI. The CDR3: CASSGTPITDTQYF. CDR3 nucleotide sequence: TGTGCCAGCAGCGGGACACCGATCACAGATACGCAGTATTTT.

The V call is TRBV14, the J call TRBJ1-2, with a possible D match to TRBD1 (6 bases). V gave up 0 bases and J gave up 6 bases, with 14 bases separating them. This CDR3 has 15 residues. In germline, CDR1 is SGHDN, CDR2 FVKESK. CDR3 sequence: CASSQEAGAVHGYTF. The CDR3 DNA follows: TGTGCCAGCAGCCAAGAGGCAGGGGCAGTACATGGCTACACCTTC.

This clone was recorded once. V and J are TRBV30 and TRBJ2-7; 8 bases line up with TRBD1. V trimming: 5 bases; J trimming: 2 bases; junction bases outside the gene matches: 8. CDR1 is GTSNPN and CDR2 is SVGIG in the germline V gene (reference sequence). The CDR3 has 14 amino acids. The CDR3 spells CAWSTGASAYEQYF. CDR3 nucleotides: TGTGCCTGGTCGACAGGGGCCTCTGCCTACGAGCAGTACTTC.

This rearrangement joins TRBV11-2 to TRBJ2-7, with D unclear. Trimming stripped 5 bases from V and 3 bases from J, with 11 bases between. This CDR3 contains 13 residues. The germline CDR1 and CDR2 sequences are SGHAT and FQNNGV. CDR3 coding DNA: TGTGCCAGCAGCCGTTTAGATTTCTACGAGCAGTACTTC. Translating it yields CASSRLDFYEQYF.

A remark on this clone: Other DNA sequences in the same sample also yield this CDR3. The rearrangement links TRBV6-5 to TRBJ1-5; D possibly corresponds to TRBD1 (6 bases). Trimming stripped 2 bases from V and 5 bases from J, with 7 bases between. The CDR3 runs 13 residues. In germline, CDR1 is MNHEY, CDR2 SVGAGI. The CDR3, as DNA: TGTGCCAGCAGTTACAACAGGGATCAGCCCCAGCATTTT. Its protein product is CASSYNRDQPQHF.

This clone was counted a few times. V gene TRBV30 combines with J gene TRBJ2-3; 10 positions match TRBD2. V was clipped by 0 bases and J by 4 bases; unmatched bases: 4. This CDR3 region has 15 residues. CDR1 is GTSNPN, CDR2 SVGIG, per germline (reference sequence). The CDR3 here is CAWSVSGGAADTQYF. The CDR3 DNA reads as TGTGCCTGGAGTGTCAGCGGGGGGGCCGCAGATACGCAGTATTTT.

This sequence joins TRBV6-1 and TRBJ2-5, with 7 bases identical to TRBD1. The J call is uncertain, as TRBJ2-7 better fits the DNA end. CDR1 is MNHNS and CDR2 is SASEGT in the germline V gene. This CDR3 is 13 amino acids long. The CDR3 sequence is CASRLRGQDEQYF. The CDR3 DNA reads as TGTGCCAGCAGATTAAGGGGGCAGGACGAGCAGTACTTC.

V gene TRBV6-1 combines with J gene TRBJ1-2; no clear D gene. Germline values: CDR1 MNHNS, CDR2 SASEGT. Trimming removed 1 base from V and 2 bases from J, with 5 bases in between. The CDR3 consists of 13 residues. CDR3 residues: CASSEGRNYGYTF. The CDR3 DNA sequence: TGTGCCAGCAGTGAAGGCAGAAACTATGGCTACACCTTC.

This chain connects TRBV5-6 to TRBJ2-7; 11 bases agree with TRBD2. The CDR3 is 16 amino acids. CDR1 is SGHDT and CDR2 is YYEEEE in the germline V gene. Losses at the gene ends were 0 bases for V and 3 bases for J; bases not matched to a gene: 5. The CDR3 DNA sequence: TGTGCCAGCAGCTTGGCGCCTAGCGGGGGGCTCTACGAGCAGTACTTC. Translating it yields CASSLAPSGGLYEQYF.

The V call is TRBV30, the J call TRBJ1-6; 8 bases map to TRBD1. The V and J ends lost 0 bases and 2 bases, in that order; junction bases with no gene match: 3. Germline CDR1 reads GTSNPN; CDR2 reads SVGIG (reference sequence). This CDR3 region has 16 residues. Written as DNA, the CDR3 is TGTGCCTGGAGTGTACGCAGGGGGCCCTATAATTCACCCCTCCACTTT. It yields the protein CAWSVRRGPYNSPLHF.

J is TRBJ1-1 and V is TRBV18; a possible D gene is TRBD1 (5 bases). Trimming shortened V by 3 bases and J by 1 base, and 9 bases separated the two germline ends. CDR1 is KGHSH and CDR2 is LQKENI in the germline V gene. This CDR3 is 14 amino acids long. CDR3 DNA: TGTGCCAGCTCACCGCCTAGGGGGAACACTGAAGCTTTCTTT. Translating gives CASSPPRGNTEAFF.

This sequence joins TRBV6-1 and TRBJ2-5, with D possibly being TRBD2 (5 bases). The J call may be mistaken, given a closer DNA end match to TRBJ2-7. This CDR3 has 16 residues. Germline assignment: CDR1 MNHNS and CDR2 SASEGT. The CDR3 protein is CASSEAPGRLTYEQYF. CDR3 coding DNA: TGTGCCAGCAGTGAAGCGCCCGGCAGACTAACCTACGAGCAGTACTTC.

The gene calls are TRBV7-9 and TRBJ2-1, with TRBD1 matching 12 bases. V lost 2 bases and J lost 6; bases outside the gene matches: 8. This CDR3 has 17 amino acids. Germline V gene sequence: CDR1 SEHNR, CDR2 FQNEAQ (reference sequence). In DNA, the CDR3 is TGTGCCAGCAGCTTACTTCCGGGACAGGGGGCCTTCAATGAGCAGTTCTTC. It is translated as CASSLLPGQGAFNEQFF.

The chain has TRBV10-3 and TRBJ1-6; D not resolved. This CDR3 comprises 12 residues. Germline V gene data show CDR1 as ENHRY and CDR2 as SYGVKD. V was clipped by 6 bases and J by 5 bases, with 5 bases between them. CDR3 region: CAISPDNSPLHF. CDR3 bases: TGTGCCATCAGCCCCGATAATTCACCCCTCCACTTT.

This chain links TRBV19 with TRBJ1-2; D uncertain. CDR1 is LNHDA, CDR2 SQIVND, per germline (reference sequence). Trimming stripped 7 bases from V and 3 bases from J, with 15 bases between. The CDR3 consists of 14 residues. In DNA, the CDR3 is TGTGCCAGTACGCATCGGGGTTCGGACTATGGCTACACCTTC. This gives the protein CASTHRGSDYGYTF.

The chain links TRBV5-4 to TRBJ1-1; D gene ambiguous. The CDR3 runs 14 residues. The germline V gene has CDR1 SGHNT and CDR2 YYREEE (reference sequence). Trimming stripped 4 bases from V and 1 base from J, with 11 bases between. DNA of the CDR3: TGTGCCAGCAGCCCCGGGAGGCAGAACACTGAAGCTTTCTTT. Translated: CASSPGRQNTEAFF.

This rearrangement joins TRBV2 to TRBJ1-5, with 8 bases aligning to TRBD1. V was clipped by 6 bases and J by 4 bases; unmatched bases: 11. Germline CDR1 is SNHLY and CDR2 is FYNNEI. The CDR3 covers 16 residues. The CDR3 region is CASSGESGQANQPQHF. DNA of the CDR3: TGTGCCAGCAGCGGTGAATCGGGACAGGCTAATCAGCCCCAGCATTTT.

This chain uses TRBV29-1 with TRBJ2-2, with 8 bases matching TRBD1. CDR1 SQVTM and CDR2 ANQGSEA come from the germline V gene. J lost 13 bases, V lost 6 bases, and 7 bases had no gene match. CDR3 length: 11 residues. The CDR3 spells CSVGPGGGLFF. The CDR3 DNA is TGCAGCGTCGGGCCAGGGGGCGGGCTGTTTTTT.

There are a few counts of this clone. The rearrangement uses TRBV27 and TRBJ1-2; 7 nucleotides align to TRBD1. The V segment lost 6 bases and the J segment 10 bases; nucleotides outside the gene matches: 8. The germline V gene encodes CDR1 MNHEY and CDR2 SMNVEV (reference sequence). The CDR3 is 12 residues long. In DNA, the CDR3 is TGTGCCAGCAGCTCCTCCGGGACAGACTACACCTTC. It yields the protein CASSSSGTDYTF.

This clone occurred once. J is TRBJ2-1 and V is TRBV15; 13 nucleotides line up with TRBD2. Germline CDR1 is LNHNV and CDR2 is YYDKDF (reference sequence). V gave up 1 base and J gave up 3 bases; unmatched junction bases: 0. This CDR3 contains 16 residues. The CDR3 nucleotides are TGTGCCACCAGCAGAGGGACTAGCGGGAGCTACAATGAGCAGTTCTTC. As protein: CATSRGTSGSYNEQFF.

The chain recombines TRBV7-9 with TRBJ1-2; TRBD1 agrees at 7 bases. The germline gives CDR1 SEHNR, CDR2 FQNEAQ (reference sequence). The CDR3 loop spans 18 amino acids. With 3 bases clipped from V and 1 base from J, the junction kept 14 bases outside the gene matches. CDR3 protein: CASSFAGMGGQLNYGYTF. The CDR3 DNA sequence: TGTGCCAGCAGCTTTGCCGGGATGGGGGGACAGCTTAACTATGGCTACACCTTC.

The CDR3 protein is CASSSRGQGTEAFF. The CDR3 DNA follows: TGTGCCAGCAGCTCCAGGGGCCAGGGAACTGAAGCTTTCTTT. V is TRBV7-2 and J is TRBJ1-1; weak D call: TRBD1 (6 bases). This CDR3 spans 14 amino acids. Germline V CDR1 and CDR2: SGHTA, FQGNSA. Trimming left V 4 bases short and J 5 bases short, with 14 bases between.

This clone was seen a handful of times. The CDR3 DNA is TGTGCCAGCAGTGGGTGGGGGGTGAATGAGCAGTTCTTC. Its protein is CASSGWGVNEQFF. V usage is TRBV2 and J usage is TRBJ2-1; D perhaps matches TRBD2 (6 bases). V lost 4 bases to trimming and J lost 7 bases, with 11 bases between them. The CDR3 has 13 residues. Germline V gene data show CDR1 as SNHLY and CDR2 as FYNNEI. The full variable domain, rest sourced from reference TRBV2 and TRBJ2-1, is EPEVTQTPSHQVTQMGQEVILRCVPISNHLYFYWYRQILGQKVEFLVSFYNNEISEKSEIFDDQFSVERPDGSNFTLKIRSTKLEDSAMYFCASSGWGVNEQFFGPGTRLTVL.

This clone was counted between two and nine times. CDR3 nucleotide sequence: TGTGCCAGCCAAAAAGGGGCGGGGGGGCCAGATACGCAGTATTTT. This encodes CASQKGAGGPDTQYF. This chain joins TRBV19 and TRBJ2-3; 9 nucleotides match TRBD2. Germline CDR1 LNHDA, CDR2 SQIVND (reference sequence). The V segment lost 9 bases and the J segment 4 bases; nucleotides outside the gene matches: 11. This CDR3 region has 15 residues.

The chain couples TRBV19 to TRBJ1-3; possibly TRBD1 for D (5 bases). This CDR3 is 14 amino acids long. In germline, CDR1 is LNHDA, CDR2 SQIVND (reference sequence). Between the trimmed V and J ends, which lost 4 bases and 0 bases, there was a span of 7 bases. CDR3 residues: CASSSQGSGNTIYF. In nucleotides, the CDR3 is TGTGCCAGTAGTAGCCAGGGCTCTGGAAACACCATATATTTT.

The genes are TRBV5-1 and TRBJ2-7; no firm D call. This CDR3 region has 12 residues. V was pared by 0 bases and J by 4 bases, with 5 bases between. The V gene's germline CDR1 is SGHRS and CDR2 YFSETQ. CDR3 DNA sequence: TGCGCCAGCAGCTTGGGAGTTTACGAGCAGTACTTC. Translating it yields CASSLGVYEQYF.

Only a few counts were recorded for this clone. The V call is TRBV6-6, the J call TRBJ2-7; weak D call: TRBD2 (6 bases). V was cut by 4 bases and J by 5 bases, with 15 bases left in between. Germline-derived CDR1 and CDR2 are MNHNY and SVGAGI (reference sequence). The CDR3 spans 14 residues. The CDR3 loop is CASSFRGFMDEQYF. As DNA, the CDR3 is TGTGCCAGCAGTTTCCGGGGGTTCATGGACGAGCAGTACTTC.